This is a list of T cell receptor beta chains from one sample in a study of response to subunit inactivated influenza vaccine. MiXCR was run by TCRdb on the RT-PCR reads, yielding one entry per CDR3 protein. The sample has about 520,000 distinct CDR3 sequences; roughly 7.9% are singletons. Source: PBMCs from blood, taken around 25 months after vaccination. The source of these receptors is a man aged 45-69 years who received an inactivated influenza vaccine. CDR3s include the opening cysteine and the closing phenylalanine or tryptophan.

v_gene,j_gene,CDR3aa
TRBV20-1,TRBJ1-2,CSAEDRRNYGYTF
TRBV20-1,TRBJ1-4,CSAPRGPGVEKLFF
TRBV19,TRBJ1-5,CASSIAGNGNQPQHF
TRBV7-2,TRBJ1-1,CASSLAGEAFF
TRBV7-2,TRBJ2-1,CASSAGPYDEQFF
TRBV5-1,TRBJ2-1,CASSLEPSGGPNEQFF
TRBV29-1,TRBJ2-5,CSVDRGLGVETQYF
TRBV6-5,TRBJ2-1,CASSYGPGTNEQFF
TRBV29-1,TRBJ2-1,CSVVSDNEQFF
TRBV7-9,TRBJ2-1,CASSSGLLEQFF
TRBV12-3/TRBV12-4,TRBJ2-1,CATLTGDNEQFF
TRBV6-5,TRBJ2-2,CASSFRTRPGELFF
TRBV4-3,TRBJ1-1,CASSQVERDPAFF
TRBV7-6,TRBJ1-1,CASSLANENTEAFF
TRBV5-6,TRBJ1-2,CASSFGGGYGYTF
TRBV7-2,TRBJ1-2,CASSLGQIIGGYTF
TRBV18,TRBJ2-1,CASSPGRAQNNEQFF
TRBV4-3,TRBJ2-1,CASSQGRERFYEQFF